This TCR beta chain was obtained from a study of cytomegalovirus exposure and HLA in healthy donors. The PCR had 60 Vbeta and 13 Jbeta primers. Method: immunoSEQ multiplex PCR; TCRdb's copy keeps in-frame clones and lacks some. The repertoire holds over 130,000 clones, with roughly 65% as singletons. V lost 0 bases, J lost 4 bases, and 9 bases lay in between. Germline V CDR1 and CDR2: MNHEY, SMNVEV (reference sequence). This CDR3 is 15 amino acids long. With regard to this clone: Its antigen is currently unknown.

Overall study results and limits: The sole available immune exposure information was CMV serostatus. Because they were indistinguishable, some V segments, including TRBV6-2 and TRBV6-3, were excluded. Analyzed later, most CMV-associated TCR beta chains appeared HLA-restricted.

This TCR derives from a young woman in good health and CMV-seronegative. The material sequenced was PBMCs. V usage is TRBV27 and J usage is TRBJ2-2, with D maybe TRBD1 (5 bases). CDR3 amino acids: CASSLSRQITGELFF. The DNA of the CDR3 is TGTGCCAGCAGTTTATCGCGACAGATCACCGGGGAGCTGTTTTTT.